This T cell receptor (beta chain) was found in a study of blood T cell repertoires in COVID-19 (dated by TCRdb to 2019 to 2021). Notes on the research overall: Collaborator samples came from the United States, Italy and Spain and covered acute and convalescent phases of COVID-19. The material from the prospective study consisted of cDNA or gDNA derived from T cells, B-cell-depleted T cells, or PBMCs. The dataset comprised deeply sampled blood TCRbeta repertoires from subjects exposed to, actively infected with, or recovered from COVID-19. The repertoires were made available in a free public database intended to serve as a resource for research on the immune response to SARS-CoV-2. The samples were drawn from the first 160 participants of the ongoing ImmuneRACE study and from 1,254 subjects provided by 6 global collaborators. A de-identified subject ID, COVID-19 status, age in years and sex were almost always included in the sample metadata. HLA class I and class II types, where available, came from metadata supplied by the sample provider rather than from assay-based typing.

TCRbeta CDR3 regions were amplified from genomic DNA using the immunoSEQ Assay, a bias-controlled multiplex PCR. Turning to the authors' computational methods: Nucleated cell counts per sample were estimated from amplification of reference gene primers within the assay. Sequence reads were collapsed and filtered to measure the absolute abundance of every unique TCRbeta CDR3 rearrangement. For each sample, productive Simpson clonality was calculated by taking the square root of Simpson's diversity index across productive rearrangements. This immuneACCESS table, as held by TCRdb, lists in-frame sequences with V and J called but not all clones. Of the missing ones, under half trace to an unresolved V gene in checked studies; the others have no known cause. That table furnishes V, J and clone size, whereas the DNA furnished D and trimming. In this sample the table shows fewer than 300,000 clones, 60% to 75% of which occur a single time. About 3.1% of the sample is held by the ten biggest clonotypes.

Only a few counts were recorded for this clone. Its antigen remains unidentified. Base qualities are not at hand, and no much larger clone is one base apart. Collaborating institutions collected whole blood in K2EDTA tubes following their own protocols. For TCRbeta analysis, collaborators shipped samples as frozen whole blood, isolated PBMCs, or DNA extracted from either of those sample types. Here is what the overall study found, with its caveats: The quantity of clinical and demographic metadata differed by source and by participant and was supplied without curation.

V drops 7 bases and J drops 6 bases, leaving 11 bases in between. Including the terminal cysteine and phenylalanine, the CDR3 comprises 12 residues. Here the CDR3 DNA is all that survives: 36 bases in frame from base 1. CDR1 and CDR2, per the germline V gene, are SGHRS and YFSETQ. This receptor was identified in a woman of 80 years or more with acute or convalescent COVID-19. What was sequenced was peripheral blood. The chain is made from TRBV5-1 and TRBJ2-1, with an unclear D gene assignment. The CDR3 protein is CASSSAGNEQFF. The sequenced DNA is TGCGCCAGCTCATCTGCCGGCAATGAGCAGTTCTTC. The CDR3 plus the reference TRBV5-1 and TRBJ2-1 genes for the other parts give the full variable domain: KAGVTQTPRYLIKTRGQQVTLSCSPISGHRSVSWYQQTPGQGLQFLFEYFSETQRNKGNFPGRFSGRQFSNSRSEMNVSTLELGDSALYLCASSSAGNEQFFGPGTRLTVL.